A selection of T cell receptor beta chains follows, all from one sample in a study of blood T cell repertoires in COVID-19. Only in-frame clones appear in the TCRdb table, and some are missing; sequencing was by immunoSEQ multiplex PCR. Of about 410,000 clones in the sample, about 89% were seen once. Specimen: peripheral blood. Receptors were obtained from a woman aged 40 to 50 with COVID-19, enrolled during active disease. Both conserved end residues are part of each CDR3. Fields, in order: V gene, J gene, clone size, D gene, CDR3 DNA, CDR3 protein. The D gene is left open where the match is weak. Clone size is given for some rows only: seen once, a few or many times, or a class if the clone is expanded.

V: TRBV4-3; J: TRBJ2-7; size: .; D: TRBD2; DNA: TGCGCCAGCAGCCAAGATTTCGCTAGCGGGACTCACTACGAGCAGTACTTC; CDR3: CASSQDFASGTHYEQYF
V: TRBV7-9; J: TRBJ2-7; size: .; D: TRBD1; DNA: TGTGCCAGCAGCTTAGTTTCTGGGACAGGGGGCAACGAGCAGTACTTC; CDR3: CASSLVSGTGGNEQYF
V: TRBV5-1; J: TRBJ1-1; size: .; D: TRBD1; DNA: TGCGCCAGCAGCCCCGACAGGGGTGGCACTGAAGCTTTCTTT; CDR3: CASSPDRGGTEAFF
V: TRBV9; J: TRBJ1-3; size: .; D: .; DNA: TGTGCCAGCAGCCCCCAATCAGGGTTCTCTGGAAACACCATATATTTT; CDR3: CASSPQSGFSGNTIYF
V: TRBV7-2; J: TRBJ2-3; size: .; D: TRBD2; DNA: TGTGCCAGCAGCCAGGGACTAGGCACAGATACGCAGTATTTT; CDR3: CASSQGLGTDTQYF
V: TRBV29-1; J: TRBJ1-1; size: .; D: TRBD1; DNA: TGCAGCGTCGATGGGTACAGGGGATTTGGATCTGAAGCTTTCTTT; CDR3: CSVDGYRGFGSEAFF
V: TRBV19; J: TRBJ1-5; size: .; D: TRBD1; DNA: TGTGCCAGTAACACGATCGGGACAGGCGGCAATCAGCCCCAGCATTTT; CDR3: CASNTIGTGGNQPQHF
V: TRBV7-2; J: TRBJ1-1; size: .; D: .; DNA: TGTGCCAGCAGCTTCCGGGGGAACACTGAAGCTTTCTTT; CDR3: CASSFRGNTEAFF
V: TRBV13; J: TRBJ1-1; size: .; D: TRBD1; DNA: TGTGCCAGCAGACCTACGACAGGGGTCAGGAACACTGAAGCTTTCTTT; CDR3: CASRPTTGVRNTEAFF
V: TRBV12-3/TRBV12-4; J: TRBJ1-1; size: few; D: .; DNA: TGTGCCAGCAGGAGGTCGATTGAAGCTTTCTTT; CDR3: CASRRSIEAFF
V: TRBV27; J: TRBJ1-2; size: .; D: TRBD1; DNA: TGTGCCAGTTCGACAGGGGGGTTAGGTGGCTACACCTTC; CDR3: CASSTGGLGGYTF
V: TRBV19; J: TRBJ2-5; size: .; D: .; DNA: TGTGCCAGTAGTATCTCCCATCGGGGGTTCCAAGAGACCCAGTACTTC; CDR3: CASSISHRGFQETQYF
V: TRBV19; J: TRBJ2-1; size: .; D: .; DNA: TGTGCCAGTAGGGAGGACGGCTACAATGAGCAGTTCTTC; CDR3: CASREDGYNEQFF
V: TRBV19; J: TRBJ2-7; size: .; D: .; DNA: TGTGCCAGTAGCCCGTCGGGCTACGAGCAGTACTTC; CDR3: CASSPSGYEQYF
V: TRBV5-1; J: TRBJ1-4; size: .; D: .; DNA: TGCGCCAGCAGCTACCGGGTTATGAATGAAAAACTGTTTTTT; CDR3: CASSYRVMNEKLFF
V: TRBV3-1/TRBV3-2; J: TRBJ1-4; size: .; D: .; DNA: TGTGCCAGCAGCCCATGGGGGCCTCTGAATGAAAAACTGTTTTTT; CDR3: CASSPWGPLNEKLFF
V: TRBV7-9; J: TRBJ1-1; size: .; D: .; DNA: TGTGCCAGCAGCTTATTAGCGGGTTCGAACACTGAAGCTTTCTTT; CDR3: CASSLLAGSNTEAFF
V: TRBV11-3; J: TRBJ2-5; size: .; D: .; DNA: TGTGCCAGCAGCTCCCAACAGGAGAAAGAGACCCAGTACTTC; CDR3: CASSSQQEKETQYF
V: TRBV28; J: TRBJ1-5; size: .; D: TRBD1; DNA: TGTGCCAGCAAGGCACAGGGGGCATCAGTTCAGCCCCAGCATTTT; CDR3: CASKAQGASVQPQHF
V: TRBV6-5; J: TRBJ1-4; size: .; D: .; DNA: TGTGCAACAGCCTCCACACTTAATGAAAAACTGTTTTTT; CDR3: CATASTLNEKLFF
V: TRBV27; J: TRBJ1-1; size: .; D: .; DNA: TGTGCCAGCAGTTTAGGTCCAGGGCGAACTGAAGCTTTCTTT; CDR3: CASSLGPGRTEAFF
V: TRBV27; J: TRBJ1-1; size: many; D: .; DNA: TGTGCCAGCAGTTTGACCCGGGACATCGACATGAACACTGAAGCTTTCTTT; CDR3: CASSLTRDIDMNTEAFF
V: TRBV10-3; J: TRBJ2-5; size: few; D: .; DNA: TGTGCCACCGAGAAAGGCGGCGACCAAGAGACCCAGTACTTC; CDR3: CATEKGGDQETQYF
V: TRBV5-1; J: TRBJ1-4; size: .; D: TRBD1; DNA: TGCGCCAGCAGCTCGGGGACAGGGGGTGCTGAAAAACTGTTTTTT; CDR3: CASSSGTGGAEKLFF